Listed below are T cell receptor beta chains from one sample, sequenced in a study of T cell responses to AZD1222 COVID-19 vaccine. Profiled with immunoSEQ multiplex PCR; TCRdb holds only in-frame clones, not every one. Here the sample spans roughly 260,000 clones, 93% being singletons. The specimen was peripheral blood, collected on day 0 of AZD1222 vaccination. These receptors all stem from an adult in good health. Each CDR3 is given with its conserved first and last residue. Fields, in order: J gene, clone size, V gene, D gene, CDR3 protein, CDR3 DNA. D genes are given only for firm matches. Part of the rows lack a size; the others show once, few, many or a class for expanded clones.

J: TRBJ1-4; size: NA; V: TRBV28; D: NA; CDR3: CATSGATNEKLFF; DNA: TGTGCCACCTCTGGGGCCACTAATGAAAAACTGTTTTTT
J: TRBJ2-3; size: once; V: TRBV7-9; D: NA; CDR3: CASSPKGTDTQYF; DNA: TGTGCCAGCAGCCCCAAGGGAACAGATACGCAGTATTTT
J: TRBJ1-3; size: NA; V: TRBV6-6; D: NA; CDR3: CASSYGLQKSGNTIYF; DNA: TGTGCCAGCAGTTACGGTTTACAGAAGAGTGGAAACACCATATATTTT
J: TRBJ2-7; size: NA; V: TRBV5-4; D: NA; CDR3: CASSSGPGQPHEQYF; DNA: TGTGCCAGCAGCTCCGGCCCGGGGCAACCCCACGAGCAGTACTTC
J: TRBJ1-2; size: NA; V: TRBV19; D: NA; CDR3: CASRRTDRGYGYTF; DNA: TGTGCCAGTAGGAGGACGGATAGAGGGTATGGCTACACCTTC
J: TRBJ1-2; size: NA; V: TRBV6-4; D: TRBD1; CDR3: CASSDSGQGHYGYTF; DNA: TGTGCCAGCAGTGACTCCGGACAGGGCCACTATGGCTACACCTTC
J: TRBJ2-2; size: NA; V: TRBV5-1; D: NA; CDR3: CASGWTETNTGELFF; DNA: TGCGCCAGCGGATGGACCGAAACGAACACCGGGGAGCTGTTTTTT
J: TRBJ2-6; size: few; V: TRBV18; D: NA; CDR3: CASSPRLSGANVLTF; DNA: TGTGCCAGCTCACCACGCCTCTCTGGGGCCAACGTCCTGACTTTC
J: TRBJ1-2; size: NA; V: TRBV5-1; D: TRBD1; CDR3: CASSLAYRGRNGYTF; DNA: TGCGCCAGCAGCTTGGCGTACAGGGGGCGGAATGGCTACACCTTC
J: TRBJ2-1; size: NA; V: TRBV10-2; D: NA; CDR3: CASRDSERNEQFF; DNA: TGCGCCAGCAGGGACAGTGAGCGAAATGAGCAGTTCTTC
J: TRBJ1-5; size: NA; V: TRBV5-5; D: NA; CDR3: CASSPGGGQPYLRPQHF; DNA: TGTGCCAGCAGCCCAGGAGGAGGACAGCCCTACTTAAGGCCCCAGCATTTT
J: TRBJ2-7; size: NA; V: TRBV27; D: TRBD2; CDR3: CASSFSGGAYEQYF; DNA: TGTGCCAGCAGTTTCAGCGGGGGGGCTTACGAGCAGTACTTC
J: TRBJ1-5; size: NA; V: TRBV19; D: NA; CDR3: CASKENPSLRGNQPQHF; DNA: TGTGCCAGTAAGGAAAATCCGTCCCTCAGAGGCAATCAGCCCCAGCATTTT
J: TRBJ1-3; size: NA; V: TRBV5-4; D: TRBD1; CDR3: CASSAQGNGNTIYF; DNA: TGTGCCAGCAGCGCACAGGGGAATGGAAACACCATATATTTT
J: TRBJ2-2; size: NA; V: TRBV19; D: NA; CDR3: CASKRDRDTGELFF; DNA: TGTGCCAGTAAACGGGACCGTGACACCGGGGAGCTGTTTTTT
J: TRBJ2-2; size: NA; V: TRBV11-2; D: NA; CDR3: CASSPEGPTLNTGELFF; DNA: TGTGCCAGCAGCCCCGAAGGCCCGACCCTGAACACCGGGGAGCTGTTTTTT
J: TRBJ1-2; size: NA; V: TRBV29-1; D: NA; CDR3: CSVQGGLGGYTF; DNA: TGCAGCGTTCAGGGAGGATTGGGAGGCTACACCTTC
J: TRBJ2-1; size: NA; V: TRBV4-2; D: TRBD1; CDR3: CASSQAWGQENEQFF; DNA: TGTGCCAGCAGCCAAGCGTGGGGACAGGAAAATGAGCAGTTCTTC
J: TRBJ1-5; size: NA; V: TRBV28; D: NA; CDR3: CASSPTGPIGAQHF; DNA: TGTGCCAGCAGTCCTACTGGTCCCATAGGGGCCCAGCATTTT
J: TRBJ2-6; size: NA; V: TRBV6-2/TRBV6-3; D: NA; CDR3: CASSSGRVPGANVLTF; DNA: TGTGCCAGCAGTTCCGGTCGGGTTCCGGGGGCCAACGTCCTGACTTTC
J: TRBJ2-3; size: NA; V: TRBV18; D: NA; CDR3: CASSPSRTDTQYF; DNA: TGTGCCAGCTCACCCTCCCGCACAGATACGCAGTATTTT
J: TRBJ1-2; size: NA; V: TRBV28; D: NA; CDR3: CASSLLLQNYGYTF; DNA: TGTGCCAGCAGTTTACTTCTTCAGAACTATGGCTACACCTTC
J: TRBJ2-1; size: NA; V: TRBV9; D: TRBD2; CDR3: CASSSLLAGGPSEQFF; DNA: TGTGCCAGCAGCTCCTTACTAGCGGGGGGGCCGAGTGAGCAGTTCTTC
J: TRBJ2-7; size: NA; V: TRBV3-1/TRBV3-2; D: NA; CDR3: CASSQVGSGKINEQYF; DNA: TGTGCCAGCAGCCAAGTCGGGTCAGGGAAAATAAACGAGCAGTACTTC
J: TRBJ2-7; size: few; V: TRBV7-9; D: NA; CDR3: CASSLGQGLTYEQYF; DNA: TGTGCCAGCAGCTTAGGTCAGGGACTGACCTACGAGCAGTACTTC
J: TRBJ1-1; size: NA; V: TRBV30; D: NA; CDR3: CAWTGGNTEAFF; DNA: TGTGCCTGGACGGGGGGAAACACTGAAGCTTTCTTT
J: TRBJ2-3; size: NA; V: TRBV6-2/TRBV6-3; D: NA; CDR3: CASSSPPADTQYF; DNA: TGTGCCAGCAGTTCCCCCCCCGCAGATACGCAGTATTTT
J: TRBJ1-4; size: NA; V: TRBV9; D: NA; CDR3: CASSSHPSGANEKLFF; DNA: TGTGCCAGCAGCTCCCACCCGTCAGGGGCTAATGAAAAACTGTTTTTT
J: TRBJ2-7; size: NA; V: TRBV7-8; D: TRBD1; CDR3: CASSLVTGGRSSYEQYF; DNA: TGTGCCAGCAGCTTAGTGACAGGGGGTAGGAGCTCCTACGAGCAGTACTTC
J: TRBJ1-1; size: few; V: TRBV19; D: NA; CDR3: CASSIALLESEAFF; DNA: TGTGCCAGTAGTATAGCCCTTCTGGAGAGTGAAGCTTTCTTT
J: TRBJ1-2; size: NA; V: TRBV4-2; D: NA; CDR3: CASSRERGDGYTF; DNA: TGTGCCAGCAGCCGCGAGAGAGGGGATGGCTACACCTTC
J: TRBJ2-7; size: NA; V: TRBV28; D: TRBD2; CDR3: CASSLGGAAYEQYF; DNA: TGTGCCAGCAGTTTGGGAGGGGCCGCCTACGAGCAGTACTTC
J: TRBJ2-3; size: NA; V: TRBV15; D: NA; CDR3: CATSRGTVSTDTQYF; DNA: TGTGCCACCAGCAGAGGGACAGTGAGCACAGATACGCAGTATTTT
J: TRBJ2-7; size: NA; V: TRBV28; D: TRBD2; CDR3: CASSLLAGDRSYEQYF; DNA: TGTGCCAGCAGTTTACTAGCGGGAGACCGTTCCTACGAGCAGTACTTC
J: TRBJ2-2; size: NA; V: TRBV28; D: TRBD1; CDR3: CASREQGSTGELFF; DNA: TGTGCCAGCAGAGAACAGGGGAGCACCGGGGAGCTGTTTTTT
J: TRBJ2-7; size: NA; V: TRBV4-1; D: NA; CDR3: CASSHRFGYEQYF; DNA: TGCGCCAGCAGCCACCGGTTCGGCTACGAGCAGTACTTC
J: TRBJ2-7; size: once; V: TRBV2; D: NA; CDR3: CASSEAPGTTGEQYF; DNA: TGTGCCAGCAGTGAAGCACCCGGAACTACTGGCGAGCAGTACTTC
J: TRBJ2-2; size: NA; V: TRBV9; D: NA; CDR3: CASSNRVTGELFF; DNA: TGTGCCAGCAGCAACAGGGTCACCGGGGAGCTGTTTTTT
J: TRBJ1-1; size: NA; V: TRBV9; D: TRBD1; CDR3: CASSYGQVNTEAFF; DNA: TGTGCCAGCAGTTACGGACAGGTGAACACTGAAGCTTTCTTT
J: TRBJ2-2; size: NA; V: TRBV19; D: NA; CDR3: CASSIGAGDGELFF; DNA: TGTGCCAGTAGTATCGGGGCAGGGGACGGGGAGCTGTTTTTT
J: TRBJ2-1; size: once; V: TRBV3-1/TRBV3-2; D: NA; CDR3: CACVHGTSGNEQFF; DNA: TGTGCCTGCGTCCACGGGACGTCTGGAAATGAGCAGTTCTTC
J: TRBJ2-7; size: NA; V: TRBV28; D: NA; CDR3: CASSSQAGHETYEQYF; DNA: TGTGCCAGCAGTTCGCAAGCGGGACACGAAACCTACGAGCAGTACTTC
J: TRBJ1-4; size: NA; V: TRBV28; D: NA; CDR3: CASSSIPPGGPWANEKLFF; DNA: TGTGCCAGCAGTTCAATTCCCCCGGGGGGGCCCTGGGCTAATGAAAAACTGTTTTTT
J: TRBJ2-1; size: NA; V: TRBV3-1/TRBV3-2; D: TRBD2; CDR3: CASSTSGSVDEQFF; DNA: TGTGCCAGCAGCACTAGCGGGAGTGTAGATGAGCAGTTCTTC
J: TRBJ2-3; size: NA; V: TRBV5-1; D: NA; CDR3: CASSPRGLTPDTQYF; DNA: TGCGCCAGCAGTCCGAGGGGACTCACCCCAGATACGCAGTATTTT
J: TRBJ1-1; size: NA; V: TRBV7-9; D: NA; CDR3: CASSFGQSTEAFF; DNA: TGTGCCAGCAGCTTTGGGCAGAGCACTGAAGCTTTCTTT
J: TRBJ2-5; size: NA; V: TRBV11-2; D: TRBD2; CDR3: CASSSVRGGDLETQYF; DNA: TGTGCCAGCAGCTCCGTGCGCGGGGGGGACCTAGAGACCCAGTACTTC
J: TRBJ1-5; size: NA; V: TRBV2; D: NA; CDR3: CASSGRGVAGQPQHF; DNA: TGTGCCAGCAGTGGGCGGGGAGTAGCTGGTCAGCCCCAGCATTTT
J: TRBJ1-2; size: NA; V: TRBV7-9; D: NA; CDR3: CASSLSSREAYGYTF; DNA: TGTGCCAGCAGCTTGAGTTCGAGGGAGGCGTATGGCTACACCTTC
J: TRBJ2-7; size: NA; V: TRBV10-3; D: TRBD1; CDR3: CAISNTRDSGHEQYF; DNA: TGTGCCATCAGTAATACCCGGGACAGCGGTCACGAGCAGTACTTC
J: TRBJ2-5; size: NA; V: TRBV3-1/TRBV3-2; D: TRBD2; CDR3: CASSYSGGPLETQYF; DNA: TGTGCCAGCAGCTATAGCGGGGGCCCGCTGGAGACCCAGTACTTC
J: TRBJ2-1; size: NA; V: TRBV5-1; D: NA; CDR3: CASSGQNNEQFF; DNA: TGCGCCAGCAGCGGACAGAACAATGAGCAGTTCTTC
J: TRBJ1-5; size: NA; V: TRBV6-5; D: NA; CDR3: CASSYSVYSNQPQHF; DNA: TGTGCCAGCAGTTACTCAGTTTATAGCAATCAGCCCCAGCATTTT